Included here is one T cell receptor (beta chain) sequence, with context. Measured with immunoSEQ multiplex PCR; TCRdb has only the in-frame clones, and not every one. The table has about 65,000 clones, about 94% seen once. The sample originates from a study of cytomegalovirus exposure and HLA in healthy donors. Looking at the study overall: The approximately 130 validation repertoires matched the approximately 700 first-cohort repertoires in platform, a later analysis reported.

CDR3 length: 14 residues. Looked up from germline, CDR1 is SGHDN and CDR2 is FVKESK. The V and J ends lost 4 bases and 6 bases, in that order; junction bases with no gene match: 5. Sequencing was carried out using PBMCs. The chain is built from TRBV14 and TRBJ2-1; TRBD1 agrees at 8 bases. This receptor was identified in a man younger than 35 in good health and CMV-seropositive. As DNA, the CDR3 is TGTGCCAGCAGCCCCAGGGGGCGGCCCAATGAGCAGTTCTTC. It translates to CASSPRGRPNEQFF.